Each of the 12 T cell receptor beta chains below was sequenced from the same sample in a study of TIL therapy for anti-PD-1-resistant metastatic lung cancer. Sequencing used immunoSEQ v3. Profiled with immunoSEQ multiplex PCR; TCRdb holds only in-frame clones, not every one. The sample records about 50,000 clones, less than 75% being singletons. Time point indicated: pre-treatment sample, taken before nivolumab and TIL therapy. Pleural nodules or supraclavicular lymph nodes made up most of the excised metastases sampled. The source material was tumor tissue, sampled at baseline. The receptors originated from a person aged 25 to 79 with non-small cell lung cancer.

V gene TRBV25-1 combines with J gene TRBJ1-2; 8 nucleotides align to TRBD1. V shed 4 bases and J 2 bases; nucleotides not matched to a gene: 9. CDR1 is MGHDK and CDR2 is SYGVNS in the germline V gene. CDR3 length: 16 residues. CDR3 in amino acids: CASSADRVGRNYGYTF. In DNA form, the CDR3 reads TGTGCCAGCAGTGCGGACAGGGTTGGTCGGAACTATGGCTACACCTTC.

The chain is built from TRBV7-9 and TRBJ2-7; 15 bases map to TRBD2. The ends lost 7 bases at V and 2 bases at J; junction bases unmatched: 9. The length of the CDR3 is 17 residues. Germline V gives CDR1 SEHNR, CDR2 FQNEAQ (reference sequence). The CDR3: CASIPGLAGGPPYEQYF. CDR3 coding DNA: TGTGCCAGCATCCCTGGACTAGCGGGAGGGCCCCCCTACGAGCAGTACTTC.

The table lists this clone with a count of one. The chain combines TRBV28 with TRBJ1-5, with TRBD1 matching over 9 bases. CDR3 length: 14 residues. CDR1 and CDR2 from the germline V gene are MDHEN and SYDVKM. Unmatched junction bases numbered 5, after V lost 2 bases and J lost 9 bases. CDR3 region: CASSLRQGVLPQHF. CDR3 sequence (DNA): TGTGCCAGCAGTTTAAGACAGGGGGTATTGCCCCAGCATTTT. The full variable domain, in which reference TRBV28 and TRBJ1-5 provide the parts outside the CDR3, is DVKVTQSSRYLVKRTGEKVFLECVQDMDHENMFWYRQDPGLGLRLIYFSYDVKMKEKGDIPEGYSVSREKKERFSLILESASTNQTSMYLCASSLRQGVLPQHFGDGTRLSIL.

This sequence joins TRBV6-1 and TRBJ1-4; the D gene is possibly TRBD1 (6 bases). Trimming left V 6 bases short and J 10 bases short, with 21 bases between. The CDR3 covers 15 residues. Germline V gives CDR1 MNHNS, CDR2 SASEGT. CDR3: CASRGWGGRSGKLFF. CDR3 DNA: TGTGCCAGCAGGGGATGGGGGGGCCGATCGGGAAAACTGTTTTTT.

The CDR3 sequence: CASVRTGVEKLFF. CDR3 nucleotides: TGTGCCAGCGTTCGGACAGGGGTCGAAAAACTGTTTTTT. The chain joins TRBV28 to TRBJ1-4, with TRBD1 identical over 9 bases. The CDR3 consists of 13 residues. The V gene end was trimmed by 8 bases and the J gene end by 8 bases; junction bases not matched to a gene: 6. Germline CDR1 reads MDHEN; CDR2 reads SYDVKM.

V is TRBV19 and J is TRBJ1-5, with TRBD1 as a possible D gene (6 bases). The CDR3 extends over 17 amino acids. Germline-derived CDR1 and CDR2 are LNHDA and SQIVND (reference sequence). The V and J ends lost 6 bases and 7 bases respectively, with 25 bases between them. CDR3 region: CASSSITGLRQEQPQHF. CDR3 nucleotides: TGTGCCAGTAGCTCAATAACCGGGCTTCGACAGGAGCAGCCCCAGCATTTT.

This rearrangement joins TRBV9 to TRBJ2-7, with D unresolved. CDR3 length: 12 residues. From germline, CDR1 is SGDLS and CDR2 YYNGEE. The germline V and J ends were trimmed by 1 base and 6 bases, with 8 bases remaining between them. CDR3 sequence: CASSVPLTEQYF. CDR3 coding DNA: TGTGCCAGCAGCGTACCCCTGACCGAGCAGTACTTC.

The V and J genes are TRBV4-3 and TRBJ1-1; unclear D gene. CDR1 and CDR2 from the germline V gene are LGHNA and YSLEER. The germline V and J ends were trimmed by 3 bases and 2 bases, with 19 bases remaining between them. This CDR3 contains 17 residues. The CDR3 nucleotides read TGCGCCAGCAGCCACGGTTCGGGCGGACCGCTAAACACTGAAGCTTTCTTT. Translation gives CASSHGSGGPLNTEAFF.

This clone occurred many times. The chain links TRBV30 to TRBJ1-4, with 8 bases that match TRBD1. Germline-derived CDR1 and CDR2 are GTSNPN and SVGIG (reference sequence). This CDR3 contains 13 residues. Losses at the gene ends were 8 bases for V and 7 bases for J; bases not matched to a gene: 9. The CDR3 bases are TGTGCCGGCGGACAGGGCCAAGGTGAAAAACTGTTTTTT. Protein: CAGGQGQGEKLFF.

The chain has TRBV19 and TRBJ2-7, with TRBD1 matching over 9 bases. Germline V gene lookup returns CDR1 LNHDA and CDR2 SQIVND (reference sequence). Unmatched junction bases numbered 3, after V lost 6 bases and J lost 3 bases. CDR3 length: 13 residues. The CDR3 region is CASSPDRGYEQYF. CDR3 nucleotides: TGTGCCAGTAGCCCGGACAGGGGCTACGAGCAGTACTTC.

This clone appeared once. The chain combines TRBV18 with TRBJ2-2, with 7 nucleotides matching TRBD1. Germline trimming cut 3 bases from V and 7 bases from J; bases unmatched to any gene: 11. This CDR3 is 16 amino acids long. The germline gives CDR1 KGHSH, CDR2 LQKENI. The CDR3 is CASSPGSRGLSGELFF. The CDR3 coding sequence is TGTGCCAGCTCACCTGGATCCAGGGGGTTAAGCGGGGAGCTGTTTTTT.

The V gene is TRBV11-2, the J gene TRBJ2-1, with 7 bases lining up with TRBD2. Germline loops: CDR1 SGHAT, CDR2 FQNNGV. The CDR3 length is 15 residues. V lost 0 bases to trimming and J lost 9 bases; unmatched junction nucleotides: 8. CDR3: CASSLEGRVGTEQFF. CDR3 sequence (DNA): TGTGCCAGCAGCTTAGAAGGGAGGGTAGGTACTGAGCAGTTCTTC.